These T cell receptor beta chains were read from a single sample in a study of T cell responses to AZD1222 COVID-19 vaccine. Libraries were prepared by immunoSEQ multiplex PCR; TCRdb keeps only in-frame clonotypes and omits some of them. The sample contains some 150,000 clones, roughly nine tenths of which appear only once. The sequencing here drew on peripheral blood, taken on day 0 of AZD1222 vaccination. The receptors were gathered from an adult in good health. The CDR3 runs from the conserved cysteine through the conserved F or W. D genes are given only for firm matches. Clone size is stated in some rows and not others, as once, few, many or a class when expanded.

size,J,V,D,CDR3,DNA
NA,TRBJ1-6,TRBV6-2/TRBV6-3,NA,CASSPGWSSYNSPLHF,TGTGCCAGCAGCCCCGGGTGGAGCTCCTATAATTCACCCCTCCACTTT
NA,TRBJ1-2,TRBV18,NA,CASSPGVGSYGYTF,TGTGCCAGCTCACCGGGTGTGGGGTCCTATGGCTACACCTTC
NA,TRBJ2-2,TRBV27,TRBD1,CASSRFGDRGQVAGELFF,TGTGCCAGCAGTCGCTTCGGAGACAGGGGGCAGGTAGCCGGGGAGCTGTTTTTT
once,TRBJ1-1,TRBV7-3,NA,CASSTGTANTEAFF,TGTGCCAGCAGCACCGGGACCGCGAACACTGAAGCTTTCTTT
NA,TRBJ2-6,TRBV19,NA,CATRDTGANVLTF,TGTGCCACTCGAGATACTGGGGCCAACGTCCTGACTTTC
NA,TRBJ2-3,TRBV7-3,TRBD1,CASSLIRDRGTDTQYF,TGTGCCAGCAGCTTAATTAGGGACAGGGGCACAGATACGCAGTATTTT
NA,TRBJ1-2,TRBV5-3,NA,CAKAIQVLYGYTF,TGTGCCAAGGCGATACAGGTTCTCTATGGCTACACCTTC
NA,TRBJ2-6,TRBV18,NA,CASSSEGRGGANVLTF,TGTGCCAGCTCATCCGAAGGCCGAGGTGGGGCCAACGTCCTGACTTTC
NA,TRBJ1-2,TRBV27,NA,CASSVQGNYTF,TGTGCCAGCAGTGTACAGGGTAACTACACCTTC
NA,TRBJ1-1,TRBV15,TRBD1,CATSKNRGGTEAFF,TGTGCCACCAGTAAGAACAGGGGCGGGACTGAAGCTTTCTTT
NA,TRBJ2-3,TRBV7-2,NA,CASSSRTPDTQYF,TGTGCCAGCAGCTCCCGGACCCCAGATACGCAGTATTTT
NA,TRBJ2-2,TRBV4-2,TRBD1,CASSRQTGTGIGELFF,TGTGCCAGCAGCCGACAAACCGGGACAGGGATCGGGGAGCTGTTTTTT
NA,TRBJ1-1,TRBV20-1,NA,CSAEGNTEAFF,TGCAGTGCCGAGGGGAACACTGAAGCTTTCTTT
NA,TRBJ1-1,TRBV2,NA,CASSEDGENTEAFF,TGTGCCAGCAGTGAGGATGGGGAGAACACTGAAGCTTTCTTT
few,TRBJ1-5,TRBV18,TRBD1,CASSPPMGTGINSNQPQHF,TGTGCCAGCTCACCACCTATGGGGACAGGGATTAATAGCAATCAGCCCCAGCATTTT
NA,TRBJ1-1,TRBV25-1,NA,CASSDTRRGDTEAFF,TGTGCCAGCAGTGACACTAGACGGGGTGACACTGAAGCTTTCTTT
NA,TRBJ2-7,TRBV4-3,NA,CASSQDLGGKSYEQYF,TGCGCCAGCAGCCAAGATCTTGGCGGGAAATCCTACGAGCAGTACTTC
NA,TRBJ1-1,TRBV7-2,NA,CASSLLGSARGEAFF,TGTGCCAGCAGCTTATTAGGATCAGCAAGGGGTGAAGCTTTCTTT
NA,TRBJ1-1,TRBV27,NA,CASSFGGGGNEAFF,TGTGCCAGCAGTTTTGGGGGGGGAGGGAATGAAGCTTTCTTT
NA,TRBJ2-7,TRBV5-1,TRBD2,CASSFGGSLLYEQYF,TGCGCCAGCAGCTTCGGGGGGTCCCTACTTTACGAGCAGTACTTC
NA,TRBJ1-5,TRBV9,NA,CASSVEGGQPQHF,TGTGCCAGCAGCGTAGAGGGCGGTCAGCCCCAGCATTTT
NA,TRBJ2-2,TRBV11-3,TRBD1,CASSSGQHTGELFF,TGTGCCAGCAGCTCGGGACAGCACACCGGGGAGCTGTTTTTT
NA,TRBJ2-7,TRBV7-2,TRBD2,CASSPDSGGAAYEQYF,TGTGCCAGCAGCCCCGATAGCGGGGGGGCCGCGTACGAGCAGTACTTC
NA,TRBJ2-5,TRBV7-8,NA,CASSPEVGGQETQYF,TGTGCCAGCAGCCCCGAGGTGGGCGGCCAAGAGACCCAGTACTTC
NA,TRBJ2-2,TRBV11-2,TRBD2,CASSPLSGRGSTGELFF,TGTGCCAGCAGCCCTTTAAGCGGGAGAGGTAGCACCGGGGAGCTGTTTTTT
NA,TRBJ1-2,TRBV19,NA,CASKDGRLSSYGYTF,TGTGCCAGTAAAGATGGACGGTTAAGTAGCTATGGCTACACCTTC
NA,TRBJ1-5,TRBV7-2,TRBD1,CASSVGQDGQPQHF,TGTGCCAGCAGCGTCGGACAGGACGGTCAGCCCCAGCATTTT
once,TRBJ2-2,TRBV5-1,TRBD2,CASSLGTSGSNTGELFF,TGCGCCAGCAGCTTAGGGACTAGCGGGTCGAACACCGGGGAGCTGTTTTTT
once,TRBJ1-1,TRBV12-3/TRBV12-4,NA,CASGRTENTEAFF,TGTGCCAGTGGTAGGACGGAGAACACTGAAGCTTTCTTT
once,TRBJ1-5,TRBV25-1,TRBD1,CASRRTGLNQPQHF,TGTGCCAGCAGGAGGACAGGACTAAATCAGCCCCAGCATTTT
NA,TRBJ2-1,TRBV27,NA,CASKAVYNEQFF,TGTGCCAGCAAGGCTGTATACAATGAGCAGTTCTTC
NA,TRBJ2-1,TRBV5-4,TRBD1,CASSSGGQGSYNEQFF,TGTGCCAGCAGCTCAGGGGGACAGGGGTCCTACAATGAGCAGTTCTTC
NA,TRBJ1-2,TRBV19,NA,CASNKGLLYGYTF,TGTGCCAGTAACAAAGGATTACTCTATGGCTACACCTTC
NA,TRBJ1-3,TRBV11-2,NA,CASLGAVGNTIYF,TGTGCCAGCCTGGGCGCAGTCGGAAACACCATATATTTT
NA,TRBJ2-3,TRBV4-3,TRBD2,CASSQGVLLGGWTDTQYF,TGCGCCAGCAGCCAAGGAGTACTACTCGGGGGGTGGACAGATACGCAGTATTTT
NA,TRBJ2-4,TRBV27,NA,CASRERAKNIQYF,TGTGCAAGTCGGGAGAGGGCCAAAAACATTCAGTACTTC
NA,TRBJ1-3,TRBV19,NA,CASSIEYNSGNTIYF,TGTGCCAGTAGTATAGAGTACAACTCTGGAAACACCATATATTTT
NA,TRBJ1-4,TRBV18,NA,CASSPRSGREKLFF,TGTGCCAGCTCACCCCGCTCAGGGCGTGAAAAACTGTTTTTT
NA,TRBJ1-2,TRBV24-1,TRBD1,CATSDLYRQGGGYTF,TGTGCCACCAGTGATTTGTACAGACAGGGGGGCGGCTACACCTTC
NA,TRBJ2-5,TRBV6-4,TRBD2,CASSALAGAGTQYF,TGTGCCAGCAGTGCATTAGCGGGGGCCGGAACCCAGTACTTC
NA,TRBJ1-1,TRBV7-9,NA,CASSRSLNTEAFF,TGTGCCAGCAGCCGAAGCCTGAACACTGAAGCTTTCTTT
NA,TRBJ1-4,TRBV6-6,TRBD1,CASSTTGLRTNEKLFF,TGTGCCAGCAGCACGACAGGGTTACGGACTAATGAAAAACTGTTTTTT
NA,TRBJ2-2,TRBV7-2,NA,CASSVRLLSNTGELFF,TGTGCCAGCAGCGTTAGACTCTTATCAAACACCGGGGAGCTGTTTTTT